Shown below are 21 T cell receptor beta chains from a single sample sequenced in a study of radiotherapy plus CTLA-4 blockade in lung cancer. Method: immunoSEQ multiplex PCR; TCRdb's copy keeps in-frame clones and lacks some. The sample yields 20,000 to 25,000 clones, about two thirds seen once. Sequencing used peripheral blood, obtained from a patient treated with radiotherapy plus ipilimumab. The source of these receptors is a human donor with non-small cell lung cancer whose response to radiotherapy plus ipilimumab could not be evaluated.

This chain connects TRBV5-1 to TRBJ1-2; unclear D gene. V lost 0 bases, J lost 6 bases, and 12 bases lay in between. The CDR3 consists of 14 residues. From germline, CDR1 is SGHRS and CDR2 YFSETQ. CDR3 in amino acids: CASSLVVGRDGYTF. CDR3 bases: TGCGCCAGCAGCTTGGTCGTTGGGCGGGATGGCTACACCTTC.

The chain joins TRBV9 to TRBJ2-3; 9 bases are shared with TRBD2. Germline V CDR1 and CDR2: SGDLS, YYNGEE. The CDR3 runs to 18 residues. The J segment lost 5 bases and the V segment lost 0 bases, leaving 13 bases of the junction unmatched. The CDR3 is CASSVDQGIAGVIDTQYF. CDR3 coding DNA: TGTGCCAGCAGCGTAGATCAGGGAATAGCGGGAGTAATAGATACGCAGTATTTT.

The rearrangement joins TRBV5-5 to TRBJ1-3; no firm D call. The V and J ends lost 1 base and 1 base respectively, with 6 bases between them. Germline lookup yields CDR1 SGHKS and CDR2 YYEKEE (reference sequence). The CDR3 is made up of 14 amino acids. The CDR3 here is CASSLSESGNTIYF. The CDR3 bases are TGTGCCAGCAGCTTGAGTGAGTCTGGAAACACCATATATTTT.

V usage is TRBV7-8 and J usage is TRBJ1-2; 8 nucleotides align to TRBD1. The CDR3 has 16 residues. Germline V gene lookup returns CDR1 SGHVS and CDR2 FQNEAQ. V trimming: 4 bases; J trimming: 4 bases; junction bases outside the gene matches: 11. In DNA, the CDR3 is TGTGCCAGCAGCTCCCGCGCGCTGGACAGGGCCTATGGCTACACCTTC. It is translated as CASSSRALDRAYGYTF.

This clone turned up a few times. The rearrangement uses TRBV6-5 and TRBJ2-5, with 7 bases matching TRBD2. Trimming removed 6 bases from V and 5 bases from J; junction bases left unmatched: 12. Per germline, CDR1 MNHEY and CDR2 SVGAGI. The CDR3 has 15 residues. CDR3 in DNA: TGTGCCAGCAGCGCACCCCGGGAGGCCCGGGAGACCCAGTACTTC. Translation gives CASSAPREARETQYF.

This chain uses TRBV18 with TRBJ2-1, with 11 bases aligning to TRBD2. The CDR3 loop spans 15 amino acids. The junction had 1 base not matched to a gene; V was cut back by 3 bases and J by 3 bases. Germline-derived CDR1 and CDR2 are KGHSH and LQKENI. The CDR3 DNA sequence: TGTGCCAGCTCACCCCTAGCGGGAGGCTACAATGAGCAGTTCTTC. It encodes CASSPLAGGYNEQFF. The full variable domain, in which reference TRBV18 and TRBJ2-1 provide the parts outside the CDR3, is NAGVMQNPRHLVRRRGQEARLRCSPMKGHSHVYWYRQLPEEGLKFMVYLQKENIIDESGMPKERFSAEFPKEGPSILRIQQVVRGDSAAYFCASSPLAGGYNEQFFGPGTRLTVL.

V is TRBV9 and J is TRBJ2-7; 7 nucleotides line up with TRBD2. V lost 4 bases, J lost 6 bases, and 4 bases stayed unmatched. This CDR3 contains 12 residues. CDR1 is SGDLS, CDR2 YYNGEE, per germline. The CDR3 nucleotides read TGTGCCAGCAGCCCCAGGGAGGGCGAGCAGTACTTC. Amino acids: CASSPREGEQYF.

The rearrangement uses TRBV6-1 and TRBJ2-5; 13 nucleotides agree with TRBD2. The J call is uncertain, as TRBJ2-7 better fits the DNA end. CDR1 is MNHNS and CDR2 is SASEGT in the germline V gene. The CDR3 spans 15 residues. The CDR3 loop reads CASRGRTSGSYEQYF. Written as DNA, the CDR3 is TGTGCCAGCAGGGGTAGGACTAGCGGGAGCTACGAGCAGTACTTC.

The chain employs TRBV6-5 and TRBJ1-1; 9 positions match TRBD1. There are 15 residues in the CDR3. V lost 5 bases, J lost 6 bases, and 10 bases stayed unmatched. From germline, CDR1 is MNHEY and CDR2 SVGAGI. The CDR3 reads CASSPMGQGKAEAFF. Written as DNA, the CDR3 is TGTGCCAGCAGTCCCATGGGACAGGGTAAGGCTGAAGCTTTCTTT.

The chain carries TRBV8-2 and TRBJ2-6; the table's TRBD1 call for D was not verified on the DNA. TRBV8-2 is designated a pseudogene. This CDR3 contains 17 residues. CDR3 amino acids: CGRYIMITQSRANVLTF. CDR3 bases: TGTGGCAGGTACATCATGATAACACAAAGTCGGGCCAACGTCCTGACTTTC.

The chain uses TRBV28 and TRBJ2-3; 13 nucleotides match TRBD2. The germline CDR1 and CDR2 sequences are MDHEN and SYDVKM. The CDR3 extends over 16 amino acids. Trimming at V came to 5 bases and at J to 2 bases, leaving 4 bases not matched to a gene. The CDR3 loop reads CASSTGLAGATDTQYF. As DNA, the CDR3 is TGTGCCAGCAGTACAGGACTAGCGGGAGCCACAGATACGCAGTATTTT.

As DNA, the CDR3 is TGCAGTGCTAGACAGGAAAACACCATATATTTT. The encoded protein is CSARQENTIYF. This chain joins TRBV20-1 and TRBJ1-3; D call uncertain. V lost 2 bases to trimming and J lost 6 bases, with 5 bases between them. The CDR3 runs to 11 residues. CDR1 DFQATT and CDR2 SNEGSKA come from the germline V gene (reference sequence).

The rearrangement uses TRBV6-1 and TRBJ1-3; D unresolved. The CDR3 length is 13 residues. Germline values: CDR1 MNHNS, CDR2 SASEGT. The V end was cut by 6 bases, the J end by 0 bases, with 6 bases between. The CDR3 loop reads CASSRDSGNTIYF. Written as DNA, the CDR3 is TGTGCCAGCAGCCGGGACTCTGGAAACACCATATATTTT.

V is TRBV7-9 and J is TRBJ1-1; D may be TRBD1 (5 bases). Germline V gives CDR1 SEHNR, CDR2 FQNEAQ (reference sequence). Between the trimmed V and J ends, which lost 2 bases and 0 bases, there was a span of 10 bases. The CDR3 spans 15 residues. The CDR3 nucleotides read TGTGCCAGCAGCTTACACGGGGGTATGAACACTGAAGCTTTCTTT. Translating it yields CASSLHGGMNTEAFF.

The V gene is TRBV29-1, the J gene TRBJ2-7; 7 bases align to TRBD1. Unmatched junction bases numbered 9, after V lost 4 bases and J lost 0 bases. Looked up from germline, CDR1 is SQVTM and CDR2 is ANQGSEA. The CDR3 runs to 15 residues. In DNA, the CDR3 is TGCAGCGTTGGCTTTAGACAGGGACACTCCTACGAGCAGTACTTC. As protein: CSVGFRQGHSYEQYF.

The chain uses TRBV9 and TRBJ1-5; 11 bases agree with TRBD1. There are 14 residues in the CDR3. V shed 5 bases, J shed 6 bases, and the junction held 4 bases outside the gene matches. CDR1 is SGDLS and CDR2 is YYNGEE in the germline V gene. The CDR3 loop is CASSSGTGGQPQHF. CDR3 sequence (DNA): TGTGCCAGCAGTTCAGGGACAGGGGGTCAGCCCCAGCATTTT.

This sequence joins TRBV2 and TRBJ2-1; TRBD2 is a possible D gene (5 bases). Trimming pared 6 bases from V and 3 bases from J, leaving 9 bases between. Per the germline V gene, CDR1 is SNHLY and CDR2 is FYNNEI. The CDR3 has 13 amino acids. CDR3 amino acids: CASRRTYYNEQFF. The CDR3 DNA sequence: TGTGCCAGCAGACGGACTTACTACAATGAGCAGTTCTTC.

This clone was seen more than once but under ten times. V is TRBV5-6 and J is TRBJ2-5; D possibly corresponds to TRBD2 (7 bases). The CDR3 covers 15 residues. Trimming shortened V by 5 bases and J by 5 bases, and 19 bases separated the two germline ends. The V gene's germline CDR1 is SGHDT and CDR2 YYEEEE. The CDR3: CASSPWGGGRETQYF. The CDR3 DNA sequence: TGTGCCAGCAGTCCTTGGGGAGGGGGAAGGGAGACCCAGTACTTC.

In its sample, this clone was seen a few times. The genes are TRBV7-2 and TRBJ1-3; 8 positions match TRBD1. This CDR3 is 15 amino acids long. With 3 bases clipped from V and 3 bases from J, the junction kept 4 bases outside the gene matches. Germline loops: CDR1 SGHTA, CDR2 FQGNSA. The CDR3 DNA sequence: TGTGCCAGCAGCTTCGACAGGGGATTTGGAAACACCATATATTTT. This codes for CASSFDRGFGNTIYF. Together with reference TRBV7-2 and TRBJ1-3, the CDR3 gives the full variable domain: GAGVSQSPSNKVTEKGKDVELRCDPISGHTALYWYRQSLGQGLEFLIYFQGNSAPDKSGLPSDRFSAERTGGSVSTLTIQRTQQEDSAVYLCASSFDRGFGNTIYFGEGSWLTVV.

This CDR3 is CASSGQSSGNTIYF. For the CDR3, the DNA is TGTGCCAGCTCGGGACAGTCCTCTGGAAACACCATATATTTT. The chain uses TRBV9 and TRBJ1-3, with TRBD1 matching 7 bases. The V and J ends lost 7 bases and 0 bases, in that order; junction bases with no gene match: 4. CDR1 and CDR2 (germline): SGDLS, YYNGEE. The length of the CDR3 is 14 residues.

The chain couples TRBV7-3 to TRBJ2-1; 7 nucleotides agree with TRBD2. The V gene end was trimmed by 6 bases and the J gene end by 0 bases; junction bases not matched to a gene: 5. There are 15 residues in the CDR3. Germline values: CDR1 SGHTA, CDR2 FQGTGA. DNA for the CDR3: TGTGCCAGCAGGAGCGGGATCTCCTCCTACAATGAGCAGTTCTTC. Translation: CASRSGISSYNEQFF.